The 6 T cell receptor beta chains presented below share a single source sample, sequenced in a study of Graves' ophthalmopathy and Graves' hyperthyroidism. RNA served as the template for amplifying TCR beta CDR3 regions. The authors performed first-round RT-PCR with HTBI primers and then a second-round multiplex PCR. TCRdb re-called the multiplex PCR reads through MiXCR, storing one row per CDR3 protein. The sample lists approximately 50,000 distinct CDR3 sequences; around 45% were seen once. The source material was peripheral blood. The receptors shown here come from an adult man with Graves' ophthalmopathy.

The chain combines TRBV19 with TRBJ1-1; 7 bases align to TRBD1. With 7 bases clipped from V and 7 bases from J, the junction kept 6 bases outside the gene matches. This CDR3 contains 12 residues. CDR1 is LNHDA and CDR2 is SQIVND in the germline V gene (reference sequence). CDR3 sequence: CASTGTDNEAFF. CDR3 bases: TGTGCCAGTACCGGGACAGACAATGAAGCTTTCTTT.

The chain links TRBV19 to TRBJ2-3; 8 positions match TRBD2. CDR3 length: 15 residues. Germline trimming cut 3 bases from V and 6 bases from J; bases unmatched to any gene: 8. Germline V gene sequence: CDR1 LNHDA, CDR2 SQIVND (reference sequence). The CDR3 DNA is TGTGCCAGTAGTATCCGCGGGAGGAGTGAGGATACGCAGTATTTT. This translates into CASSIRGRSEDTQYF.

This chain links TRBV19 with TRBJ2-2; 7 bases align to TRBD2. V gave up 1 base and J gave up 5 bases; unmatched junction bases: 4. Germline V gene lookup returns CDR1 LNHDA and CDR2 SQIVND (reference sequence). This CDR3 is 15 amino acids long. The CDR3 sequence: CASSIGRRETGELFF. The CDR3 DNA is TGTGCCAGTAGTATAGGGCGGCGGGAGACCGGGGAGCTGTTTTTT. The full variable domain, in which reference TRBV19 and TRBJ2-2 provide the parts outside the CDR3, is DGGITQSPKYLFRKEGQNVTLSCEQNLNHDAMYWYRQDPGQGLRLIYYSQIVNDFQKGDIAEGYSVSREKKESFPLTVTSAQKNPTAFYLCASSIGRRETGELFFGEGSRLTVL.

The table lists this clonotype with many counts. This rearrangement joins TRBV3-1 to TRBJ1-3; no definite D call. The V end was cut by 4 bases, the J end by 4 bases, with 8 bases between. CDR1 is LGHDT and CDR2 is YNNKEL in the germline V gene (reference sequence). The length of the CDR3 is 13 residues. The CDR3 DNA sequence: TGTGCCAGCAGCCGCTTGGACGGAAACACCATATATTTT. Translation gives CASSRLDGNTIYF.

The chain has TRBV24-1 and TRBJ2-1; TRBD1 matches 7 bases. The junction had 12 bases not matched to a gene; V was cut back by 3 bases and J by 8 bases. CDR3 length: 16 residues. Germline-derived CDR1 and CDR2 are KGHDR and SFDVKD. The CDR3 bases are TGTGCCACCAGTGATGCCGGGACAGAGATTCGTGATGAGCAGTTCTTC. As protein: CATSDAGTEIRDEQFF.

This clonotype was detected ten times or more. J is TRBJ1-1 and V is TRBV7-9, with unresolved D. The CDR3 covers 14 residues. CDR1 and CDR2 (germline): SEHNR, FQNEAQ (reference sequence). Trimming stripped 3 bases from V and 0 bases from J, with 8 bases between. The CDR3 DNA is TGTGCCAGCAGCTTGGCGGTTATGAACACTGAAGCTTTCTTT. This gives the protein CASSLAVMNTEAFF.